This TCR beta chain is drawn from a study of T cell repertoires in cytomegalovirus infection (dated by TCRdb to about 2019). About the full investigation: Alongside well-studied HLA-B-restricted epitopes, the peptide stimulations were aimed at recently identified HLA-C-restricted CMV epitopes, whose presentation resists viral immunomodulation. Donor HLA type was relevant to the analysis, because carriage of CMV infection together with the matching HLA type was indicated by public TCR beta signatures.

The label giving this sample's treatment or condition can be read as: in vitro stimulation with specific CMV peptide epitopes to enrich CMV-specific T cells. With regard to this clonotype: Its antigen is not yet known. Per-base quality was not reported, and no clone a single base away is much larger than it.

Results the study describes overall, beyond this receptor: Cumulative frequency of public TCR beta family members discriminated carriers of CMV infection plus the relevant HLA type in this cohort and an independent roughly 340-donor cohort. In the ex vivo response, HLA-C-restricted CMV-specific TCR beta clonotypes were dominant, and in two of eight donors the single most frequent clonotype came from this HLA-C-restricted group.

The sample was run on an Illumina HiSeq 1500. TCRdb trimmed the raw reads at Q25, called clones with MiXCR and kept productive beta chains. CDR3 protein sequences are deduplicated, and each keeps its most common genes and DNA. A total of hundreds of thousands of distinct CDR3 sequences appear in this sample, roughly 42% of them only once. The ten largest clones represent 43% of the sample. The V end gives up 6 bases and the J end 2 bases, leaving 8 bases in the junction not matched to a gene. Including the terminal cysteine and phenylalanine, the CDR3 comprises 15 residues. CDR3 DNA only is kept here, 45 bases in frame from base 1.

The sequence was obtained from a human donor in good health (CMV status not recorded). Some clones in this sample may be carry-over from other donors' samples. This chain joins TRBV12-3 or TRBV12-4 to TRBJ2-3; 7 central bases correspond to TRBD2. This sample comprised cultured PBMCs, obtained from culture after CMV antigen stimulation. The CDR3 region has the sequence CASSWGRGPTDTQYF. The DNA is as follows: TGTGCCAGCAGCTGGGGGAGGGGCCCCACAGATACGCAGTATTTT.